This record looks at one T cell receptor beta chain sequence and its context. Antigen: not known. This CDR3 comprises 11 residues. The ends were cut back, 2 bases at V and 11 bases at J, with 8 bases in the middle. Germline CDR1 reads SGHTA; CDR2 reads FQGNSA. Described treatment: 15 to 20 received Ad26.COV2.S at low or high dose, single or two shots; roughly five received placebo; per-sample allocation not given. Day 63 following the first vaccine or placebo injection was when the samples were taken. Sequencing used immunoSEQ multiplex PCR; TCRdb keeps in-frame clones, though not all of them. The sample includes some 330,000 clones, around 90% of them seen just once. This sample is part of a study of Ad26.COV2.S vaccination and SARS-CoV-2 variants. Study conclusions and caveats: It was reported that spike-specific CD8+ and CD4+ T cell responses were substantially broad after vaccination. Vaccinees displayed broader spike-specific TCR repertoires than placebo recipients. It is possible that the TCR breadth and depth analyses underestimated the total T cell responses.

The chain joins TRBV7-2 to TRBJ2-3; TRBD2 might be the D (5 bases). This clonotype originated in a person between 18 and 60 years old who received the Ad26.COV2.S COVID-19 vaccine or a placebo. Specimen: peripheral blood, collected in a trial of Ad26.COV2.S vaccine versus placebo. In DNA, the CDR3 is TGTGCCAGCAGCTTATCGGACTGGCAGTATTTT. Encoded protein: CASSLSDWQYF.